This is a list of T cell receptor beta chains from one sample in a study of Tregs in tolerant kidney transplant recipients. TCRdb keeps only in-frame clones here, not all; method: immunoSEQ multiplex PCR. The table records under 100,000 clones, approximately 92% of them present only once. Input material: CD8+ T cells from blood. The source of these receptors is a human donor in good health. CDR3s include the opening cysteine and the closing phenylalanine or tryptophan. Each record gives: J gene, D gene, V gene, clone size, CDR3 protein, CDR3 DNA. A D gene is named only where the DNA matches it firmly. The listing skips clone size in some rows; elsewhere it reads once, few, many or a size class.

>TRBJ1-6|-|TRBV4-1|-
CASTPRAGLGSPLHF
TGCGCCAGCACCCCGAGGGCAGGCCTGGGTTCACCCCTCCACTTT
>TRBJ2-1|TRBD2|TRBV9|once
CASSGPGGGNEQFF
TGTGCCAGCAGCGGACCCGGGGGGGGAAATGAGCAGTTCTTC
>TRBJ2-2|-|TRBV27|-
CASSWGGRATGELFF
TGTGCCAGCAGTTGGGGGGGCAGGGCCACCGGGGAGCTGTTTTTT
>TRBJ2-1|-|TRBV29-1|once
CSAVEGEQFF
TGCAGCGCCGTCGAGGGTGAGCAGTTCTTC
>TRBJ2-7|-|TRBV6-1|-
CASSHGTSYEQYF
TGTGCCAGCAGTCACGGGACCTCCTACGAGCAGTACTTC
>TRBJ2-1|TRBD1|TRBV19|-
CASSPSGTGQYEQFF
TGTGCCAGTAGTCCTTCCGGGACAGGGCAATATGAGCAGTTCTTC
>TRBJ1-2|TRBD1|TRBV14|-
CASSQVGTGVNYGYTF
TGTGCCAGCAGCCAAGTGGGGACAGGGGTAAACTATGGCTACACCTTC
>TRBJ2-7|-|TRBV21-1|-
CASSPPRAGLHEQYF
TGTGCCAGCAGCCCACCTAGGGCAGGGTTGCACGAGCAGTACTTC
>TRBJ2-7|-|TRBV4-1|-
CASSPEGSYEQYF
TGCGCCAGCAGCCCGGAGGGGAGCTACGAGCAGTACTTC
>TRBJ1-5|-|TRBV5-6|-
CASSLGTDSNQPQHF
TGTGCCAGCAGCTTGGGGACGGATAGCAATCAGCCCCAGCATTTT
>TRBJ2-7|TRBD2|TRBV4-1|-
CASSQVPVTSIPYEQYF
TGCGCCAGCAGCCAAGTTCCAGTGACTAGCATCCCCTACGAGCAGTACTTC
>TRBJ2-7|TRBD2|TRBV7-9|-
CASSLVSSGRGSYEQYF
TGTGCCAGCAGCTTAGTCAGTAGCGGGAGGGGATCCTACGAGCAGTACTTC
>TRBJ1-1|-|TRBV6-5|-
CASLRGGEAFF
TGTGCCAGCCTTAGGGGGGGTGAAGCTTTCTTT
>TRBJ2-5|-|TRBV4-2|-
CASSQVRPQETQYF
TGTGCCAGCAGCCAAGTCAGGCCCCAAGAGACCCAGTACTTC